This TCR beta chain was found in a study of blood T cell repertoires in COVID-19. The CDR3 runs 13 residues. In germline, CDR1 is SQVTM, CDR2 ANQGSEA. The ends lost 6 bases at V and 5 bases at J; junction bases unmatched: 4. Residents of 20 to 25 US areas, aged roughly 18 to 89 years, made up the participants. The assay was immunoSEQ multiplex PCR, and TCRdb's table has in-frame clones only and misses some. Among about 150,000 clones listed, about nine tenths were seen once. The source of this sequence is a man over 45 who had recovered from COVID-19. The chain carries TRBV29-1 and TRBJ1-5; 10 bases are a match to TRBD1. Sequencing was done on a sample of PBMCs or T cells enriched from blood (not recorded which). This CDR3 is CSVGTGAYQPQHF. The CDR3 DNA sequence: TGCAGCGTAGGGACAGGGGCCTATCAGCCCCAGCATTTT. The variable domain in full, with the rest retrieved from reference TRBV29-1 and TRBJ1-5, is SAVISQKPSRDICQRGTSLTIQCQVDSQVTMMFWYRQQPGQSLTLIATANQGSEATYESGFVIDKFPISRPNLTFSTLTVSNMSPEDSSIYLCSVGTGAYQPQHFGDGTRLSIL.